The clone carrying this T cell receptor beta chain was seen only a few times. The antigen is undetermined. Unmatched junction bases numbered 14, after V lost 11 bases and J lost 0 bases. Germline-derived CDR1 and CDR2 are ENHRY and SYGVKD. The CDR3 sequence is 17 residues long. The sample is drawn from a study of response to subunit inactivated influenza vaccine. Study findings and constraints: Authors suggested that a seasonal influenza vaccination recruits few new T cells each time.

Via MiXCR, TCRdb re-called the RT-PCR reads, giving one row per CDR3 protein. This sample has fewer than 750,000 distinct CDR3 sequences, with 11% to 15% found just once. The TCR comes from a man aged 45 to 65 who received an inactivated influenza vaccine. The rearrangement links TRBV10-3 to TRBJ1-3; TRBD1 aligns across 9 bases. The sequenced sample was PBMCs from blood, obtained 11 to 12 days after vaccination. CDR3 sequence: CAVGQGMSQSSGNTIYF. CDR3 in DNA: TGTGCCGTAGGACAGGGGATGTCGCAGAGCTCTGGAAACACCATATATTTT.